This TCR beta chain was sequenced during a study of response to subunit inactivated influenza vaccine. Findings and limits, study-wide: Authors suggested few new T cells are recruited by each seasonal influenza vaccination.

This clonotype was counted a few times. Its antigen is undetermined. TCRdb used MiXCR to reprocess the RT-PCR reads, holding one entry per CDR3 protein. The data contain roughly 460,000 distinct CDR3 sequences, approximately 11% of them singletons. Germline V lookup: CDR1 MNHEY, CDR2 SVGEGT. Trimming took 6 bases from V and 3 from J, leaving 17 bases between them. The CDR3 is made up of 15 amino acids. The input for sequencing was PBMCs from blood, taken roughly 47 days after vaccination. The clonotype comes from a man aged 45-65 years who received an inactivated influenza vaccine. The rearrangement links TRBV6-2 or TRBV6-3 to TRBJ1-1; D uncertain. This chain's CDR3 is CASRDIQRIYTEAFF. The DNA of the CDR3 is TGTGCCAGCAGAGATATACAGCGTATCTACACTGAAGCTTTCTTT.